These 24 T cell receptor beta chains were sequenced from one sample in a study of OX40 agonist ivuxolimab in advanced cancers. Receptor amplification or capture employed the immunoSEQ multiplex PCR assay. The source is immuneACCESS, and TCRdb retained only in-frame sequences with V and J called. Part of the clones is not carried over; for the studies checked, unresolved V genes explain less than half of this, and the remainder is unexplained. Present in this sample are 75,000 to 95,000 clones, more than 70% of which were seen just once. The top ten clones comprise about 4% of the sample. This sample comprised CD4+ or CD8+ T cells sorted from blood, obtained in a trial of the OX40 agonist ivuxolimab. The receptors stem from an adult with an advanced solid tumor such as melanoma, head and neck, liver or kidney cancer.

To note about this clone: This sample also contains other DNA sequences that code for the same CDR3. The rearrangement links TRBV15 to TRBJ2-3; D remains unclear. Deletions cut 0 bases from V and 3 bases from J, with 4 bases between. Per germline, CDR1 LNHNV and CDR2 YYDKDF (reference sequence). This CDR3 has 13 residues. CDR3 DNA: TGTGCCACCAGCAGAGAGAGTACAGATACGCAGTATTTT. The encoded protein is CATSRESTDTQYF.

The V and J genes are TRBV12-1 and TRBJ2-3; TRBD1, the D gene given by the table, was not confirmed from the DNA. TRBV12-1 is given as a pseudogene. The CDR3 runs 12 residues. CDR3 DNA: TGTGCCAGCAGCTTTCAGGGAGATACGCAGTATTTT. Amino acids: CASSFQGDTQYF.

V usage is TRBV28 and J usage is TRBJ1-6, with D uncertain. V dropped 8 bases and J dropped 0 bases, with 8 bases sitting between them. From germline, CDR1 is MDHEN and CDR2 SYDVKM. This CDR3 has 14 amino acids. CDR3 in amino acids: CASGWSSYNSPLHF. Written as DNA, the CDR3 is TGTGCCAGCGGCTGGAGCTCCTATAATTCACCCCTCCACTTT.

Written as DNA, the CDR3 is TGCGCCAGCAGCCCCCTTGCGGGCTACCAAGAGACCCAGTACTTC. This encodes CASSPLAGYQETQYF. V gene TRBV5-1 combines with J gene TRBJ2-5; maybe TRBD2 (5 bases). The ends were cut back, 4 bases at V and 0 bases at J, with 13 bases in the middle. The CDR3 covers 15 residues. Germline CDR1 reads SGHRS; CDR2 reads YFSETQ.

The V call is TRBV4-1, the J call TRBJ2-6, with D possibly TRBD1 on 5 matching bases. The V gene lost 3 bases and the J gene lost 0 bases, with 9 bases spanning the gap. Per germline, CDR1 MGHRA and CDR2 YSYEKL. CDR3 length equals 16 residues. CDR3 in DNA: TGCGCCAGCAGCCAGGGGCCCTACTCTGGGGCCAACGTCCTGACTTTC. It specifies CASSQGPYSGANVLTF.

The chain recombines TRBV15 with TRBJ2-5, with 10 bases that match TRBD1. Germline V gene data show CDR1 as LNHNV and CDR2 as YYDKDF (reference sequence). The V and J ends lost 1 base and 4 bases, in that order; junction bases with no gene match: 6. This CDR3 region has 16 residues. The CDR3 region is CATSRAKGQGLETQYF. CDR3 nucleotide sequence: TGTGCCACCAGCAGAGCTAAGGGACAGGGGTTAGAGACCCAGTACTTC.

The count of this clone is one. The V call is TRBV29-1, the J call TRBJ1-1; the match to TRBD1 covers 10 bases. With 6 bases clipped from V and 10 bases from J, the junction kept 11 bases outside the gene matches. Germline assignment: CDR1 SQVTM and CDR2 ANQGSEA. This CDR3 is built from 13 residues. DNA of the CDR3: TGCAGCGTAACCGGGACAGGGGAACTAGTAGCTTTCTTT. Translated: CSVTGTGELVAFF.

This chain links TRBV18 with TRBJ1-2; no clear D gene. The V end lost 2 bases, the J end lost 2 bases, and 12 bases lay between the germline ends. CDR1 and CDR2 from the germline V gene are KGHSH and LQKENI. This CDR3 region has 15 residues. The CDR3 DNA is TGTGCCAGCTCACCAATTCAATTGGGGAACTATGGCTACACCTTC. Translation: CASSPIQLGNYGYTF.

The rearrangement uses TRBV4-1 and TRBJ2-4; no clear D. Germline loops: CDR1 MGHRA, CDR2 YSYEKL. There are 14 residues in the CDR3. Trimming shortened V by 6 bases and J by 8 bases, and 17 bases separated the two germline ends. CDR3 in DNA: TGCGCCAGCAGTACCGGAGAGCTCCGGGACATTCAGTACTTC. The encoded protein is CASSTGELRDIQYF.

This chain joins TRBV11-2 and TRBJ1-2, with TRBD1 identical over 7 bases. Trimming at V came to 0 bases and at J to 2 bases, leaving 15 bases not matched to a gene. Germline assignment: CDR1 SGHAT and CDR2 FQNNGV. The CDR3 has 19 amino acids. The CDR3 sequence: CASSLDIRDSQGGNYGYTF. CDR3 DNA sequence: TGTGCCAGCAGCTTAGATATTCGGGACAGCCAGGGGGGGAACTATGGCTACACCTTC.

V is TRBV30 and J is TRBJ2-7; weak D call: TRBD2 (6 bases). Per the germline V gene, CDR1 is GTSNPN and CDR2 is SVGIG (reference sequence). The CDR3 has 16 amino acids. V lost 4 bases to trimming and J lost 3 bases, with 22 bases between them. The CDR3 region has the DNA TGTGCCTGGATTAACCCGGGTCCAACGGGGGTCTACGAGCAGTACTTC. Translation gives CAWINPGPTGVYEQYF. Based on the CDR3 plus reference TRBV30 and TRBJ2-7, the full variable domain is SQTIHQWPATLVQPVGSPLSLECTVEGTSNPNLYWYRQAAGRGLQLLFYSVGIGQISSEVPQNLSASRPQDRQFILSSKKLLLSDSGFYLCAWINPGPTGVYEQYFGPGTRLTVT.

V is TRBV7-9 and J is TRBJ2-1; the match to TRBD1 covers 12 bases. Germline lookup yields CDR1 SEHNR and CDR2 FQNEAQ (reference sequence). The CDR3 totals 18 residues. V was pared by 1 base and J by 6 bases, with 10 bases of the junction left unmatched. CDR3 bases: TGTGCCAGCAGCTTAGTCCAGGGACAGGGGGCGTACCTCAATGAGCAGTTCTTC. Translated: CASSLVQGQGAYLNEQFF.

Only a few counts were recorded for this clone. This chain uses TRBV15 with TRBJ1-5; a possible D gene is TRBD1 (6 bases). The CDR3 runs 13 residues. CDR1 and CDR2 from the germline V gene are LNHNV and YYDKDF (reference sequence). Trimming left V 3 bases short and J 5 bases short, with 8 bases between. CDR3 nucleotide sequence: TGTGCCACCAGCAGGGGGGCAGATCAGCCCCAGCATTTT. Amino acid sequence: CATSRGADQPQHF.

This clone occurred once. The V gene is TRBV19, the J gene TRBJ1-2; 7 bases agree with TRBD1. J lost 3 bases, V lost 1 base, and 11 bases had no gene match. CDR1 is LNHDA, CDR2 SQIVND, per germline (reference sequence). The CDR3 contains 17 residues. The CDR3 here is CASSIVRQGEGYYGYTF. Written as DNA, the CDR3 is TGTGCCAGTAGTATAGTGCGACAGGGAGAGGGTTACTATGGCTACACCTTC.

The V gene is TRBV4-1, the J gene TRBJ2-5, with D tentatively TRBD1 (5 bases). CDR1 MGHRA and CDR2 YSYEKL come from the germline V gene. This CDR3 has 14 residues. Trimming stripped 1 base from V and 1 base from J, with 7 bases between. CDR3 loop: CASSQGRAQETQYF. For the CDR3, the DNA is TGCGCCAGCAGCCAAGGCAGGGCCCAAGAGACCCAGTACTTC.

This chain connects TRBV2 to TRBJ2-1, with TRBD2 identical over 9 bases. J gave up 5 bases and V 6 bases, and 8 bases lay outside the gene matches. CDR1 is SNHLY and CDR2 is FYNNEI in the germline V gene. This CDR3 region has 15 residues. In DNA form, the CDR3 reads TGTGCCAGCAGCCCGGGACTAGCCCAGGACAATGAGCAGTTCTTC. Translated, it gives CASSPGLAQDNEQFF.

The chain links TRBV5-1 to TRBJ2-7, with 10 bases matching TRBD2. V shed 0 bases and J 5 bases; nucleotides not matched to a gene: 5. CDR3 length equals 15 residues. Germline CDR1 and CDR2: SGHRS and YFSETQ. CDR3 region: CASSLVSSGSDEQYF. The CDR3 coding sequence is TGCGCCAGCAGCTTGGTGTCTAGCGGGAGTGACGAGCAGTACTTC.

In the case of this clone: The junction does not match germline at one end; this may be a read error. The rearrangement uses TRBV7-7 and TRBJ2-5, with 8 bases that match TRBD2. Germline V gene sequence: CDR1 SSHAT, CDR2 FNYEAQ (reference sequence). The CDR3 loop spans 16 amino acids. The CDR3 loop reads CASSLPNLAGGETQYF. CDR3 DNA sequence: TGTGCTAGCAGCTTACCGAACCTAGCGGGCGGGGAGACCCAGTACTTC.

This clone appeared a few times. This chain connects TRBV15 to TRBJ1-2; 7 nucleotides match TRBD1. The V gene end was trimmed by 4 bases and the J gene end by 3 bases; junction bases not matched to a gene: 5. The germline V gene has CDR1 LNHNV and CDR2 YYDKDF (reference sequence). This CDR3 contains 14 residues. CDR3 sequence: CATSTHRGHYGYTF. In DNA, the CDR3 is TGTGCCACCAGCACCCACAGGGGACACTATGGCTACACCTTC. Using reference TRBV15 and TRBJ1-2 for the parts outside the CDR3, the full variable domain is DAMVIQNPRYQVTQFGKPVTLSCSQTLNHNVMYWYQQKSSQAPKLLFHYYDKDFNNEADTPDNFQSRRPNTSFCFLDIRSPGLGDTAMYLCATSTHRGHYGYTFGSGTRLTVV.

As DNA, the CDR3 is TGTGCCAGTAGTTTCGGGGTAGCAGATACGCAGTATTTT. It specifies CASSFGVADTQYF. The chain couples TRBV19 to TRBJ2-3; D possibly corresponds to TRBD2 (5 bases). Germline V gene lookup returns CDR1 LNHDA and CDR2 SQIVND (reference sequence). The length of the CDR3 is 13 residues. V gave up 5 bases and J gave up 4 bases, with 10 bases separating them.

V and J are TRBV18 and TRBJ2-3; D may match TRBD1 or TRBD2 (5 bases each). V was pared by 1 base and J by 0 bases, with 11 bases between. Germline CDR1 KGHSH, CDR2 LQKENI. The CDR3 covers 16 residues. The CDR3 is CASSPLGTPSTDTQYF. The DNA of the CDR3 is TGTGCCAGCTCACCACTCGGGACGCCTAGCACAGATACGCAGTATTTT.

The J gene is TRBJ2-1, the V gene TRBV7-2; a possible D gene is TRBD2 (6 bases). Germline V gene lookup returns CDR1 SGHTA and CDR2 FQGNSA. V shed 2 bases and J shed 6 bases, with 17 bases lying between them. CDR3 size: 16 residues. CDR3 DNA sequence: TGTGCCAGCAGCTTAAGGGATAACGGGAGAGGCAATGAGCAGTTCTTC. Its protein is CASSLRDNGRGNEQFF.

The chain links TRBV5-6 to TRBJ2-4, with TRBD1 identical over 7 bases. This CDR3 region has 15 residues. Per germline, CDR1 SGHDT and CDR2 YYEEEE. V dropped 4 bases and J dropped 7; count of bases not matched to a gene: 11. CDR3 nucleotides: TGTGCCAGCAGCGGTGACAGGGCCCGGTTCAACATTCAGTACTTC. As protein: CASSGDRARFNIQYF.

CDR3: CASSVGNTEAFF. The DNA of the CDR3 is TGTGCCAGCAGTGTCGGAAACACTGAAGCTTTCTTT. The chain combines TRBV2 with TRBJ1-1; D uncertain. Germline values: CDR1 SNHLY, CDR2 FYNNEI. The CDR3 consists of 12 residues. Trimming removed 4 bases from V and 2 bases from J, with 5 bases in between.